Sequencing of this T cell receptor beta chain was carried out in a study of cytomegalovirus exposure and HLA in healthy donors. Study as a whole: A preliminary data release comprised around 85 million unique TCRs obtained from HLA-typed donors.

Primers for the PCR totalled 60 Vbeta and 13 Jbeta. Profiling relied on immunoSEQ multiplex PCR, and the TCRdb table lists in-frame clones only, not all of them. The sample records 150,000 to 200,000 clones, more than 75% being singletons. Losses at the gene ends were 10 bases for V and 2 bases for J; bases not matched to a gene: 10. The CDR3 has 15 amino acids. CDR1 SGDLS and CDR2 YYNGEE come from the germline V gene. Study-level results: Earlier findings revealed that most TCR beta V segments proved productive either about 87% or about 30% of the time. Later analysis suggested most CMV-associated TCR beta chains were HLA-restricted.

Turning to this clone: Its target is not known.

Material for sequencing was PBMCs. This receptor was identified in a woman aged 25 to 39 in good health and CMV-seropositive. The chain uses TRBV9 and TRBJ1-4; TRBD1 agrees at 8 bases. The CDR3 sequence is CARTAGGGTNEKLFF. In DNA form, the CDR3 reads TGTGCCCGGACCGCAGGGGGCGGCACTAATGAAAAACTGTTTTTT. The entire variable domain, with the rest obtained from reference TRBV9 and TRBJ1-4, is as follows: DSGVTQTPKHLITATGQRVTLRCSPRSGDLSVYWYQQSLDQGLQFLIQYYNGEERAKGNILERFSAQQFPDLHSELNLSSLELGDSALYFCARTAGGGTNEKLFFGSGTQLSVL.